Presented here are 10 T cell receptor beta chains from one specimen sequenced in a study of vaccination effects on CD4 cells after COVID-19. No antigen is known for these receptors. With the ViraFEST assay, the study expanded antigen-specific CD4+ T cells using viral peptide pools, then sequenced them. Isolating CD4+ T cells followed more than 9 days of culture. All vaccine recipients tested negative for nucleocapsid antibodies and had never contracted SARS-CoV-2 infection. Produced via immunoSEQ multiplex PCR; TCRdb's table is partial and in-frame only. The table includes about 70,000 clones, 80% detected once. Sequencing was performed on CD4+ T cells from PBMCs cultured with SARS-CoV-2 spike peptides, taken before COVID-19 vaccination. These receptors were taken from a human donor who received a COVID-19 vaccine.

This clone was seen only a few times. This chain uses TRBV30 with TRBJ1-2; D not resolved. Germline lookup yields CDR1 GTSNPN and CDR2 SVGIG (reference sequence). Trimming pared 4 bases from V and 1 base from J, leaving 10 bases between. This CDR3 is built from 13 residues. In DNA, the CDR3 is TGTGCCTGGAAGAAACCGGGTAACTATGGCTACACCTTC. Protein product: CAWKKPGNYGYTF.

The J gene is TRBJ2-7, the V gene TRBV25-1, with D tentatively TRBD1 or TRBD2 (5 bases each). This CDR3 spans 17 amino acids. Per germline, CDR1 MGHDK and CDR2 SYGVNS. V was clipped by 3 bases and J by 2 bases, with 20 bases between them. The CDR3 region has the DNA TGTGCCAGCAGTGACCGCCGGGGCCGCCTGACAACCTACGAGCAGTACGTC. This sequence encodes CASSDRRGRLTTYEQYV.

V usage is TRBV4-2 and J usage is TRBJ1-2; D not certain. There are 15 residues in the CDR3. CDR1 is LGHNA, CDR2 YNFKEQ, per germline. V was pared by 4 bases and J by 0 bases, with 12 bases between. This chain's CDR3 is CASSPTTQSNYGYTF. In DNA form, the CDR3 reads TGTGCCAGCAGCCCGACGACCCAATCTAACTATGGCTACACCTTC.

J is TRBJ2-3 and V is TRBV7-3; D is perhaps TRBD2 (6 bases). The CDR3 spans 14 residues. V was shortened by 5 bases and J by 4 bases, with 13 bases between the two germline ends. Germline V gives CDR1 SGHTA, CDR2 FQGTGA. This CDR3 reads CASSPQSGADTQYF. CDR3 in DNA: TGTGCCAGCAGCCCCCAGTCGGGGGCAGATACGCAGTATTTT.

V gene TRBV7-2 combines with J gene TRBJ1-3, with D hard to call. Germline assignment: CDR1 SGHTA and CDR2 FQGNSA. The CDR3 runs to 14 residues. Trimming removed 5 bases from V and 0 bases from J, with 8 bases in between. The CDR3 sequence: CASSLQFSGNTIYF. As DNA, the CDR3 is TGTGCCAGCAGCCTGCAGTTCTCTGGAAACACCATATATTTT.

The chain joins TRBV2 to TRBJ2-4; 7 bases match TRBD2. Germline assignment: CDR1 SNHLY and CDR2 FYNNEI. The V and J ends lost 7 bases and 7 bases, in that order; junction bases with no gene match: 10. The CDR3 runs 14 residues. The CDR3 DNA reads TGTGCCAGCAAGGGTTGGCTAGCGGATAACATTCAGTACTTC. Translating it yields CASKGWLADNIQYF.

The V gene is TRBV24-1, the J gene TRBJ2-5; 12 bases are shared with TRBD2. Germline V gives CDR1 KGHDR, CDR2 SFDVKD. There are 15 residues in the CDR3. After removal of 4 bases from V and 5 bases from J, the junction contained 4 bases not matched to a gene. The CDR3 coding sequence is TGTGCCACCAGTGACACCGGGACTAGCGGGGAGACCCAGTACTTC. It is translated as CATSDTGTSGETQYF.

The chain is built from TRBV18 and TRBJ1-3; no clear D. CDR1 is KGHSH, CDR2 LQKENI, per germline. The CDR3 is made up of 14 amino acids. V was pared by 5 bases and J by 6 bases, with 14 bases between. The CDR3 DNA reads TGTGCCAGCTCAACAACCGGGTTAGAAAACACCATATATTTT. It is translated as CASSTTGLENTIYF.

The rearrangement joins TRBV28 to TRBJ2-5, with 8 bases aligning to TRBD2. The CDR3 extends over 12 amino acids. From germline, CDR1 is MDHEN and CDR2 SYDVKM. Germline trimming cut 6 bases from V and 7 bases from J; bases unmatched to any gene: 4. CDR3 DNA: TGTGCCAGCAGCCCGGGACTAGGGACCCAGTACTTC. Translation: CASSPGLGTQYF.

V is TRBV5-6 and J is TRBJ1-1; possibly TRBD1 for D (5 bases). The CDR3 runs 13 residues. CDR1 is SGHDT and CDR2 is YYEEEE in the germline V gene. Trimming stripped 3 bases from V and 1 base from J, with 7 bases between. This CDR3 is CASSWGGNTEAFF. Here the CDR3 DNA reads TGTGCCAGCAGCTGGGGGGGGAACACTGAAGCTTTCTTT.